A single sample gave rise to the 5 T cell receptor beta chains below, sequenced in a study of blood T cell repertoires in COVID-19. Profiling relied on immunoSEQ multiplex PCR, and the TCRdb table lists in-frame clones only, not all of them. The sample has around 40,000 clones; 65% to 90% are singletons. The material sequenced was peripheral blood. These TCRs come from a human donor in a cohort sampled during active COVID-19.

V and J are TRBV10-2 and TRBJ1-5; D is undetermined. The germline V gene encodes CDR1 WSHSY and CDR2 SAAADI. This CDR3 comprises 13 residues. V was cut by 4 bases and J by 8 bases, with 12 bases left in between. CDR3 DNA: TGCGCCAGCAGTGGTACGGCGGGTGAGCCCCAGCATTTT. Translating it yields CASSGTAGEPQHF.

Written as DNA, the CDR3 is TGTGCCAGTAGGGGCAGGGGGTCGTCTGGGGCCAACGTCCTGACTTTC. Protein sequence: CASRGRGSSGANVLTF. The chain joins TRBV19 to TRBJ2-6; 7 bases align to TRBD1. Germline V lookup: CDR1 LNHDA, CDR2 SQIVND (reference sequence). Trimming at V came to 6 bases and at J to 1 base, leaving 6 bases not matched to a gene. This CDR3 comprises 16 residues. Complete variable domain (other parts from reference TRBV19 and TRBJ2-6): DGGITQSPKYLFRKEGQNVTLSCEQNLNHDAMYWYRQDPGQGLRLIYYSQIVNDFQKGDIAEGYSVSREKKESFPLTVTSAQKNPTAFYLCASRGRGSSGANVLTFGAGSRLTVL.

This clone is a singleton in its sample. V usage is TRBV7-8 and J usage is TRBJ2-7; the match to TRBD1 covers 7 bases. CDR1 and CDR2 from the germline V gene are SGHVS and FQNEAQ. J lost 0 bases, V lost 1 base, and 3 bases had no gene match. The CDR3 has 15 residues. The CDR3 sequence is CASSLETGNSYEQYF. CDR3 nucleotides: TGTGCCAGCAGCTTAGAGACAGGGAACTCCTACGAGCAGTACTTC.

The gene calls are TRBV7-8 and TRBJ1-1, with TRBD1 identical over 7 bases. The CDR3 length is 15 residues. Trimming cost V 5 bases and J 8 bases; bases outside gene matches: 14. Germline-derived CDR1 and CDR2 are SGHVS and FQNEAQ. The CDR3 region is CASSPGQSRTVEAFF. CDR3 coding DNA: TGTGCCAGCAGCCCGGGACAGAGTCGGACGGTGGAAGCTTTCTTT.

The J gene is TRBJ2-7, the V gene TRBV25-1, with 7 positions matching TRBD1. Germline V gene lookup returns CDR1 MGHDK and CDR2 SYGVNS. V trimming: 6 bases; J trimming: 6 bases; junction bases outside the gene matches: 17. There are 16 residues in the CDR3. Here the CDR3 DNA reads TGTGCCAGCAGCAAAAGCCGGGACAGACAGTTTAGCGAGCAGTACTTC. This codes for CASSKSRDRQFSEQYF.